The 25 T cell receptor beta chains below were found in one sample sequenced in a study of technical replicates of blood from a few donors. Using immunoSEQ multiplex PCR, the repertoire was profiled, and TCRdb retains in-frame clones only, with some absent. Altogether roughly 68,000 clones are present, around 94% being singletons, with the ten largest covering 0.35% to 0.45%. Sequenced input: T cells isolated from PBMCs. All receptors come from a human donor in good health.

The V and J genes are TRBV5-1 and TRBJ2-3; 9 bases agree with TRBD2. This CDR3 is built from 15 residues. The germline V gene has CDR1 SGHRS and CDR2 YFSETQ. Trimming took 4 bases from V and 1 from J; bases not matched to a gene: 4. The CDR3 here is CASSLWTSGTDTQYF. CDR3 DNA: TGCGCCAGCAGCCTTTGGACTAGCGGCACAGATACGCAGTATTTT.

CDR3 sequence reads: CASSYSGTASMNTEAFF. The DNA for the CDR3 is TGCGCCAGCAGCTACTCCGGGACAGCTTCCATGAACACTGAAGCTTTCTTT. The chain uses TRBV5-1 and TRBJ1-1, with 7 positions matching TRBD1. V lost 3 bases to trimming and J lost 0 bases; unmatched junction nucleotides: 11. The CDR3 totals 17 residues. Germline V gene data show CDR1 as SGHRS and CDR2 as YFSETQ.

The chain combines TRBV25-1 with TRBJ2-6; 7 bases are a match to TRBD1. The length of the CDR3 is 18 residues. Germline V gene lookup returns CDR1 MGHDK and CDR2 SYGVNS. With V trimmed by 0 bases and J by 0 bases, 5 bases remained unmatched. The CDR3: CASSEYLTGSSGANVLTF. The CDR3 coding sequence is TGTGCCAGCAGTGAATATCTGACAGGGTCCTCTGGGGCCAACGTCCTGACTTTC.

The sample holds one count of this clone. This chain links TRBV5-1 with TRBJ2-7; TRBD2 matches 9 bases. Germline CDR1 and CDR2: SGHRS and YFSETQ. The CDR3 totals 15 residues. V shed 4 bases and J 2 bases; nucleotides not matched to a gene: 7. The CDR3 loop is CASSKTSGDTYEQYF. The CDR3 DNA is TGCGCCAGCAGCAAGACTAGCGGAGATACCTACGAGCAGTACTTC. Filled out from reference TRBV5-1 and TRBJ2-7, the complete variable domain reads KAGVTQTPRYLIKTRGQQVTLSCSPISGHRSVSWYQQTPGQGLQFLFEYFSETQRNKGNFPGRFSGRQFSNSRSEMNVSTLELGDSALYLCASSKTSGDTYEQYFGPGTRLTVT.

J is TRBJ2-4 and V is TRBV19; D unclear. V lost 1 base to trimming and J lost 4 bases, with 11 bases between them. The germline gives CDR1 LNHDA, CDR2 SQIVND (reference sequence). The CDR3 extends over 15 amino acids. In DNA form, the CDR3 reads TGTGCCAGTAGTATAGGCCCGTCCCAGAAAAACATTCAGTACTTC. It yields the protein CASSIGPSQKNIQYF.

This rearrangement joins TRBV7-8 to TRBJ2-2; 12 bases are shared with TRBD2. CDR1 and CDR2 (germline): SGHVS, FQNEAQ. The CDR3 is made up of 16 amino acids. Germline trimming cut 5 bases from V and 6 bases from J; bases unmatched to any gene: 7. This CDR3 is CASSHRLAGVAGELFF. For the CDR3, the DNA is TGTGCCAGCAGCCATCGACTAGCGGGAGTAGCCGGGGAGCTGTTTTTT.

The chain couples TRBV19 to TRBJ2-7; 14 nucleotides agree with TRBD2. This CDR3 has 17 residues. The ends lost 1 base at V and 0 bases at J; junction bases unmatched: 2. Germline V gene lookup returns CDR1 LNHDA and CDR2 SQIVND (reference sequence). The CDR3 nucleotides are TGTGCCAGTAGTATAGCCGGGACTAGCGGGAGCTCCTACGAGCAGTACTTC. Protein product: CASSIAGTSGSSYEQYF.

J is TRBJ2-7 and V is TRBV6-1, with a tentative D call TRBD1 (5 bases). CDR3 size: 13 residues. Between the trimmed V and J ends, which lost 2 bases and 2 bases, there was a span of 7 bases. Germline CDR1 reads MNHNS; CDR2 reads SASEGT. This CDR3 is CASSEIGAYEQYF. The DNA of the CDR3 is TGTGCCAGCAGTGAAATAGGGGCCTACGAGCAGTACTTC.

This rearrangement joins TRBV6-5 to TRBJ2-3; 12 bases match TRBD2. This CDR3 has 16 amino acids. The germline V gene has CDR1 MNHEY and CDR2 SVGAGI. V shed 2 bases, J shed 4 bases, and the junction held 4 bases outside the gene matches. CDR3 coding DNA: TGTGCCAGCAGTTACGGGCTAGCGGGAGGGCCAGATACGCAGTATTTT. Its protein product is CASSYGLAGGPDTQYF.

The rearrangement uses TRBV7-8 and TRBJ1-1; 8 nucleotides agree with TRBD1. The V gene end was trimmed by 4 bases and the J gene end by 10 bases; junction bases not matched to a gene: 8. Germline-derived CDR1 and CDR2 are SGHVS and FQNEAQ. CDR3 length equals 13 residues. DNA of the CDR3: TGTGCCAGCAGCTCCAGAACAGGGGGTCGAGCTTTCTTT. Protein product: CASSSRTGGRAFF.

The chain recombines TRBV5-1 with TRBJ2-7; the D gene is possibly TRBD2 (6 bases). From germline, CDR1 is SGHRS and CDR2 YFSETQ. Trimming took off 4 bases at V and 3 bases at J, with 8 bases between the two ends. This CDR3 region has 12 residues. The CDR3 DNA follows: TGCGCCAGCAGCCAGGGAGGCTACGAGCAGTACTTC. Translating it yields CASSQGGYEQYF. Complete variable domain (other parts from reference TRBV5-1 and TRBJ2-7): KAGVTQTPRYLIKTRGQQVTLSCSPISGHRSVSWYQQTPGQGLQFLFEYFSETQRNKGNFPGRFSGRQFSNSRSEMNVSTLELGDSALYLCASSQGGYEQYFGPGTRLTVT.

This chain joins TRBV19 and TRBJ2-5, with 7 bases identical to TRBD2. CDR3 length: 15 amino acids. Trimming at V came to 2 bases and at J to 4 bases, leaving 7 bases not matched to a gene. Per germline, CDR1 LNHDA and CDR2 SQIVND (reference sequence). The CDR3 here is CASSIIYGGGETQYF. CDR3 DNA: TGTGCCAGTAGTATAATCTATGGGGGGGGAGAGACCCAGTACTTC.

Points on this clone: The germline gene is not matched at one end of the junction; a read error may be the cause. V gene TRBV11-2 combines with J gene TRBJ2-2; 9 nucleotides match TRBD2. From germline, CDR1 is SGHAT and CDR2 FQNNGV. The CDR3 is made up of 17 amino acids. The CDR3 reads CASSLGAGGPKTGELFF. CDR3 nucleotides: TGTGCCAGCAGCTTAGGGGCGGGAGGGCCGAAGACCGGGGAGCTGTTTTTT.

J is TRBJ2-3 and V is TRBV5-1; TRBD2 aligns across 9 bases. V shed 5 bases, J shed 4 bases, and the junction held 8 bases outside the gene matches. The CDR3 is 15 amino acids. Germline CDR1 SGHRS, CDR2 YFSETQ. CDR3 coding DNA: TGCGCCAGCAGTGGTAGCGGGAGACCTGCAGATACGCAGTATTTT. It is translated as CASSGSGRPADTQYF. Combining the CDR3 with reference TRBV5-1 and TRBJ2-3 gives the whole variable domain KAGVTQTPRYLIKTRGQQVTLSCSPISGHRSVSWYQQTPGQGLQFLFEYFSETQRNKGNFPGRFSGRQFSNSRSEMNVSTLELGDSALYLCASSGSGRPADTQYFGPGTRLTVL.

This clone was seen a few times. The V call is TRBV7-9, the J call TRBJ1-1; a weak D match, TRBD1 (5 bases). Trimming took off 5 bases at V and 7 bases at J, with 11 bases between the two ends. Germline V gene sequence: CDR1 SEHNR, CDR2 FQNEAQ (reference sequence). There are 12 residues in the CDR3. This CDR3 is CASSPGHYEAFF. Written as DNA, the CDR3 is TGTGCCAGCAGCCCAGGGCACTATGAAGCTTTCTTT.

The rearrangement uses TRBV11-3 and TRBJ2-3; TRBD2 might be the D (6 bases). This CDR3 has 14 residues. Germline V gene sequence: CDR1 SGHNT, CDR2 YENEEA. V was cut by 2 bases and J by 6 bases, with 12 bases left in between. CDR3 loop: CASSLRDLVDTQYF. The CDR3 nucleotides are TGTGCCAGCAGCTTACGGGACTTGGTGGATACGCAGTATTTT.

The chain uses TRBV20-1 and TRBJ2-5; D gene unclear. CDR3 length: 11 residues. V was pared by 3 bases and J by 5 bases, with 7 bases between. CDR1 DFQATT and CDR2 SNEGSKA come from the germline V gene (reference sequence). CDR3 sequence reads: CSASYSETQYF. The CDR3 DNA reads as TGCAGTGCTAGCTATTCGGAGACCCAGTACTTC.

The chain joins TRBV10-3 to TRBJ2-2; TRBD2 matches at 11 bases. With 7 bases clipped from V and 4 bases from J, the junction kept 2 bases outside the gene matches. The CDR3 is 14 residues long. CDR1 ENHRY and CDR2 SYGVKD come from the germline V gene. Written as DNA, the CDR3 is TGTGCCATCACCGGGACTAGCGGCACCGGGGAGCTGTTTTTT. Translated, it gives CAITGTSGTGELFF.

This CDR3 is CASSLDGGRDTEAFF. Written as DNA, the CDR3 is TGCGCCAGCAGCCTGGACGGGGGACGGGACACTGAAGCTTTCTTT. The chain couples TRBV5-1 to TRBJ1-1, with D possibly matching TRBD1 (5 bases). V lost 4 bases and J lost 3, with 16 bases in between. Per germline, CDR1 SGHRS and CDR2 YFSETQ. The CDR3 extends over 15 amino acids.

The V gene is TRBV4-3, the J gene TRBJ2-1; TRBD2 matches 11 bases. J gave up 2 bases and V 4 bases, and 4 bases lay outside the gene matches. CDR3 length equals 16 residues. Germline V CDR1 and CDR2: LGHNA, YSLEER. The CDR3, as DNA: TGCGCCAGCAGCCTAGGGACTAGCGGAGCCTACAATGAGCAGTTCTTC. This gives the protein CASSLGTSGAYNEQFF.

This clone was seen just once. The chain links TRBV6-1 to TRBJ2-5; tentative D call: TRBD1 (5 bases). CDR3 length equals 12 residues. Germline V gives CDR1 MNHNS, CDR2 SASEGT. Deletions cut 8 bases from V and 2 bases from J, with 9 bases between. CDR3 loop: CASGALQETQYF. The CDR3 DNA reads as TGTGCCAGCGGGGCTCTTCAAGAGACCCAGTACTTC.

The chain carries TRBV4-2 and TRBJ2-7, with a tentative D call TRBD2 (5 bases). Deletions cut 0 bases from V and 0 bases from J, with 6 bases between. The germline gives CDR1 LGHNA, CDR2 YNFKEQ. The CDR3 covers 14 residues. The CDR3 DNA reads TGTGCCAGCAGCCAAGATGAGGGCTCCTACGAGCAGTACTTC. Translating gives CASSQDEGSYEQYF.

The chain recombines TRBV28 with TRBJ1-1; D is ambiguous. CDR1 is MDHEN, CDR2 SYDVKM, per germline. V was shortened by 4 bases and J by 3 bases, with 15 bases between the two germline ends. This CDR3 is 15 amino acids long. This chain's CDR3 is CASSSRLLFDTEAFF. DNA for the CDR3: TGTGCCAGCAGTTCCCGACTCCTCTTTGACACTGAAGCTTTCTTT.

The chain employs TRBV5-1 and TRBJ2-5, with 8 bases identical to TRBD2. The V segment lost 1 base and the J segment 4 bases; nucleotides outside the gene matches: 12. Germline values: CDR1 SGHRS, CDR2 YFSETQ. This CDR3 contains 17 residues. The CDR3 here is CASSLFLAGLGGETQYF. For the CDR3, the DNA is TGCGCCAGCAGCTTGTTCCTAGCGGGCCTCGGAGGAGAGACCCAGTACTTC.

The chain links TRBV4-1 to TRBJ1-1, with D hard to call. The CDR3 totals 16 residues. CDR1 MGHRA and CDR2 YSYEKL come from the germline V gene. V was clipped by 0 bases and J by 0 bases, with 11 bases between them. CDR3 protein: CASSQDLPVMNTEAFF. The CDR3 DNA follows: TGCGCCAGCAGCCAAGATCTGCCAGTCATGAACACTGAAGCTTTCTTT.